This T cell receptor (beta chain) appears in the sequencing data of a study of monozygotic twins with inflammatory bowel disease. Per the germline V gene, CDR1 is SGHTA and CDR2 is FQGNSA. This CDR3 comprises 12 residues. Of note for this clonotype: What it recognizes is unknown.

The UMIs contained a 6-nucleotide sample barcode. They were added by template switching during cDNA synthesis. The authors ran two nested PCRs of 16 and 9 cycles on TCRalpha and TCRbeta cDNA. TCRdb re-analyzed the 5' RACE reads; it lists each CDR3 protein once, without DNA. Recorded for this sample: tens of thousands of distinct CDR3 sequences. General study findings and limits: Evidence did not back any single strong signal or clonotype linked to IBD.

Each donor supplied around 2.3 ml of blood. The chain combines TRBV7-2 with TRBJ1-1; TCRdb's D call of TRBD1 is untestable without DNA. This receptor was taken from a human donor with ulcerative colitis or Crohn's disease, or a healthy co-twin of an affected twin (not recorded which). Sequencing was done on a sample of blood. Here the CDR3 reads CASSLAQGEAFF.